This is a list of T cell receptor beta chains from one sample in a study of blood T cell repertoires in COVID-19. Produced via immunoSEQ multiplex PCR; TCRdb's table is partial and in-frame only. The sample shows some 250,000 clones, approximately 85% of them seen only once. Sequencing input: PBMCs or T cells enriched from blood (not recorded which). The receptors derive from a woman between 45 and 65 years old who had recovered from COVID-19. Each CDR3 is given with its conserved first and last residue. Fields, in order: clone size, V gene, D gene, J gene, CDR3 protein, CDR3 DNA. The D gene is left open where the match is weak. The size of a clone is reported for some rows only, either as once, few or many, or as a class for expanded clones.

-,TRBV11-3,TRBD2,TRBJ2-1,CASSLGAGVEQFF,TGTGCCAGCAGCTTAGGTGCGGGGGTTGAGCAGTTCTTC
-,TRBV11-2,TRBD1,TRBJ1-1,CASSRNRGSTEAFF,TGTGCCAGCAGCAGGAACAGGGGATCAACTGAAGCTTTCTTT
-,TRBV7-9,TRBD1,TRBJ1-1,CASSLGQGDTEAFF,TGTGCCAGCAGCTTAGGGCAGGGGGACACTGAAGCTTTCTTT
few,TRBV14,TRBD2,TRBJ2-1,CASSQGKGASGSSPPFF,TGTGCCAGCAGCCAAGGAAAGGGGGCTAGCGGGAGCTCTCCTCCGTTCTTC
few,TRBV3-1/TRBV3-2,TRBD1,TRBJ1-6,CASSIGQGGLSAYNSPLHF,TGTGCCAGCAGTATAGGACAGGGCGGTTTATCGGCCTATAATTCACCCCTCCACTTT
-,TRBV7-9,-,TRBJ1-1,CASSPALGGAVTEAFF,TGTGCCAGCAGCCCCGCCCTGGGGGGGGCTGTGACTGAAGCTTTCTTT
-,TRBV28,-,TRBJ1-4,CASSSPREVLTNEKLFF,TGTGCCAGCAGTTCGCCGAGGGAGGTATTAACTAATGAAAAACTGTTTTTT
-,TRBV5-1,TRBD1,TRBJ2-7,CASSSTGRYEQYF,TGCGCCAGCAGCTCGACAGGGCGGTACGAGCAGTACTTC
-,TRBV3-1/TRBV3-2,-,TRBJ1-1,CASSQVPGVNTEAFF,TGTGCCAGCAGCCAAGTCCCAGGGGTGAACACTGAAGCTTTCTTT
few,TRBV3-1/TRBV3-2,TRBD2,TRBJ2-5,CASSQASSGRDF,TGTGCCAGCAGCCAAGCATCTAGCGGTAGGGACTTC
-,TRBV7-9,TRBD2,TRBJ2-3,CASSHTGGQGTDTQYF,TGTGCCAGCAGCCACACGGGGGGGCAAGGCACAGATACGCAGTATTTT
-,TRBV7-9,TRBD2,TRBJ2-3,CASSPVLAADTQYF,TGTGCCAGCAGCCCAGTACTAGCGGCAGATACGCAGTATTTT
-,TRBV11-1,-,TRBJ2-7,CASSAPTGSPYEQYF,TGTGCCAGCAGCGCCCCGACAGGTAGCCCCTACGAGCAGTACTTC
-,TRBV5-6,-,TRBJ2-1,CASSFRGLAKNEQFF,TGTGCCAGCAGCTTCCGGGGTCTAGCAAAGAATGAGCAGTTCTTC
-,TRBV29-1,TRBD2,TRBJ2-2,CSAQAAGGPNTGELFF,TGCAGCGCCCAGGCTGCGGGAGGGCCCAACACCGGGGAGCTGTTTTTT
-,TRBV5-4,-,TRBJ1-2,CATALGGGPGGYGYTF,TGTGCCACAGCATTAGGCGGCGGACCGGGGGGGTATGGCTACACCTTC
-,TRBV2,-,TRBJ1-1,CASSLVNTEAFF,TGTGCCAGCAGTCTCGTGAACACTGAAGCTTTCTTT
-,TRBV9,TRBD1,TRBJ2-2,CASSPGTGDGELFF,TGTGCCAGCAGCCCGGGGACAGGGGACGGGGAGCTGTTTTTT
-,TRBV3-1/TRBV3-2,TRBD2,TRBJ2-3,CASSQESSGREDTQYF,TGTGCCAGCAGCCAAGAGTCTAGCGGGAGGGAAGATACGCAGTATTTT
-,TRBV19,TRBD2,TRBJ2-3,CASSKLAIDTQYF,TGTGCCAGTAGTAAACTAGCGATCGATACGCAGTATTTT
-,TRBV6-1,TRBD1,TRBJ2-5,CASSEDRPQETQYF,TGTGCCAGCAGTGAGGACAGGCCCCAAGAGACCCAGTACTTC
-,TRBV4-2,TRBD1,TRBJ1-1,CASSQEAGGAVAEAFF,TGTGCCAGCAGCCAAGAGGCAGGGGGCGCGGTAGCCGAAGCTTTCTTT
once,TRBV5-1,-,TRBJ2-2,CASSLAEAGELFF,TGCGCCAGCAGCTTGGCGGAGGCCGGGGAGCTGTTTTTT
-,TRBV7-9,TRBD2,TRBJ2-1,CASSQGLAAGNEQFF,TGTGCCAGCAGCCAGGGACTAGCGGCAGGGAATGAGCAGTTCTTC
-,TRBV18,-,TRBJ2-7,CASSFSDQGEQYF,TGTGCCAGCTCATTCTCCGACCAGGGCGAGCAGTACTTC
-,TRBV7-9,-,TRBJ1-4,CASSLGNEKLFF,TGTGCCAGCAGCTTGGGCAATGAAAAACTGTTTTTT
few,TRBV5-1,TRBD1,TRBJ1-1,CASSWEQGARYTEAFF,TGCGCCAGCAGCTGGGAACAGGGGGCGAGGTACACTGAAGCTTTCTTT
-,TRBV7-9,-,TRBJ2-6,CASSLEWGQGIGANVLTF,TGTGCCAGCAGCTTAGAATGGGGCCAGGGGATTGGGGCCAACGTCCTGACTTTC
-,TRBV5-1,TRBD2,TRBJ2-5,CASSLGAGNGETQYF,TGCGCCAGCAGCTTGGGAGCGGGAAACGGAGAGACCCAGTACTTC
-,TRBV28,TRBD2,TRBJ2-1,CASSYGRADEQFF,TGTGCCAGCAGTTACGGGAGGGCGGATGAGCAGTTCTTC
-,TRBV12-5,TRBD1,TRBJ2-1,CASGLGSGGSYNEQFF,TGTGCTAGTGGTTTGGGATCAGGGGGTTCCTACAATGAGCAGTTCTTC
few,TRBV15,TRBD2,TRBJ2-7,CATSREGLHYEQYF,TGTGCCACCAGCAGAGAGGGACTACACTACGAGCAGTACTTC
-,TRBV11-2,-,TRBJ2-5,CASSLPGLARETQYF,TGTGCCAGCAGCCTACCGGGACTGGCAAGGGAGACCCAGTACTTC
once,TRBV18,-,TRBJ2-1,CASSPPAGSQGLYNEQFF,TGTGCCAGCTCACCACCGGCTGGCAGTCAGGGGCTTTACAATGAGCAGTTCTTC
-,TRBV18,TRBD2,TRBJ2-1,CASSQSRLAGGQDEQFF,TGTGCCAGCTCTCAATCTCGACTAGCGGGAGGTCAAGATGAGCAGTTCTTC